This T cell receptor beta chain derives from a study of T cell repertoires in cytomegalovirus infection. About the study: Matching HLA type, along with CMV infection, was indicated by public TCR beta signatures.

TCRdb redid the calling of the reads with MiXCR, one entry per CDR3 protein. This table has some 150,000 distinct CDR3 sequences, roughly a quarter appearing once. On this clonotype: Its antigen is not identified.

Study-level findings and limits: Based on cumulative public TCR beta family frequency, carriers of CMV plus the relevant HLA were identified. Dominating the ex vivo response were TCR beta clonotypes that were CMV-specific and HLA-C-restricted.

Sequencing was performed on PBMCs. The sequence came from a human donor in good health (CMV status not recorded). Some clones in this sample may be carry-over from other donors' samples.

CDR3 sequence: CASRETGTPLAKNIQYF. In nucleotides, the CDR3 is TGTGCCAGCAGGGAGACCGGGACGCCACTAGCCAAAAACATTCAGTACTTC. The V gene is TRBV28, the J gene TRBJ2-4, with D perhaps assigned TRBD1 or TRBD2 (5 bases each). V shed 6 bases and J shed 0 bases, with 18 bases lying between them. The V gene's germline CDR1 is MDHEN and CDR2 SYDVKM. CDR3 length equals 17 residues.